The source of this T cell receptor beta chain is a study of response to subunit inactivated influenza vaccine. Study results and limitations: Authors suggested each seasonal influenza vaccination recruits few new T cells.

The sample holds a few counts of this clonotype. No antigen is known for it. TCRdb passed the RT-PCR reads through MiXCR, listing each CDR3 protein once. Seen here are around 580,000 distinct CDR3 sequences, about 11% observed once, and the top ten hold roughly a tenth. The ends were cut back, 0 bases at V and 2 bases at J, with 11 bases in the middle. Looked up from germline, CDR1 is PRHDT and CDR2 is FYEKMQ (reference sequence). This CDR3 has 16 residues. The receptor comes from a man aged 50-59 years who received an inactivated influenza vaccine. The specimen comprised PBMCs from blood, sampled on the day of vaccination. This chain joins TRBV13 and TRBJ2-1; D ambiguous. Here the CDR3 DNA reads TGTGCCAGCAGCTTAGGGGGCGCCGTGCCCTACAATGAGCAGTTCTTC. This codes for CASSLGGAVPYNEQFF.